Listed below are T cell receptor beta chains from one sample, sequenced in a study of beta chain features in type 1 diabetes. The method was immunoSEQ multiplex PCR; TCRdb's version includes in-frame clones alone and lacks a portion of them. Of a few hundred thousand clones listed, approximately 11% are singletons. The material sequenced was central memory CD4+ T cells from blood. These receptors all stem from a young man in good health. The conserved cysteine and the conserved F or W are not part of the CDR3 here. Each record gives: V gene, CDR3 length, J gene, CDR3 protein.

TRBV4-2,14,TRBJ2-1,ASSQVAGEGDNEQF
TRBV6-1,12,TRBJ2-7,ASSVGTPRREQY
TRBV28,11,TRBJ1-4,ASSGGGEEKLF
TRBV7-2,13,TRBJ2-1,ASSPVRQGYNEQF
TRBV11-2,9,TRBJ2-5,ASSLWETQY
TRBV30,9,TRBJ1-1,AWSWGGEAF
TRBV19,12,TRBJ2-1,ATGSLAGVNEQF
TRBV18,13,TRBJ2-5,ASSPRDSRQETQY
TRBV7-8,11,TRBJ1-5,ASSPDWNQPQH
TRBV19,10,TRBJ1-3,ASSISGNTIY
TRBV6-1,9,-,ASSVRVEQY
TRBV6-5,14,TRBJ2-1,ASGSLSGRVYNEQF
TRBV13,13,TRBJ2-3,ASSLRPRPTDTQY
TRBV25-1,8,TRBJ2-1,ATDGDEQF
TRBV9,13,TRBJ2-7,ASSVAWDSSYEQY
TRBV29-1,12,TRBJ2-5,SVEGMNSQETQY
TRBV2,12,TRBJ2-3,ARGGTSGPNTQY
TRBV6-5,13,TRBJ1-3,ASSRDSSSGNTIY
TRBV16,13,TRBJ2-7,ASVPRDSSPYEQY
TRBV7-2,12,TRBJ1-4,ASSLMGASEKLF
TRBV7-9,14,TRBJ2-1,ASSPLSGRSPNEQF
TRBV29-1,11,TRBJ1-1,SVRQGMNTEAF
TRBV9,10,TRBJ2-1,ASSGSYNEQF
TRBV2,12,TRBJ2-5,ASSEGWAGETQY
TRBV7-9,15,TRBJ2-2,ASIPPGAAPNTGELF
TRBV28,14,TRBJ2-4,ASSPPGTRAKNIQY
TRBV7-8,12,TRBJ1-1,ASSLRLANTEAF
TRBV30,10,TRBJ2-7,ARGLAGARQY
TRBV4-2,14,-,ASSQGTSGRSAEQY
TRBV28,12,TRBJ2-3,ASSLAGRADTQY
TRBV7-8,13,TRBJ2-5,ASSLARDRLWDQY
TRBV27,13,TRBJ2-1,ASSLGGVSYNEQF
TRBV7-2,11,TRBJ1-2,ASSLERGGGYT
TRBV7-3,14,TRBJ2-2,ASSKLAGGNTGELF
TRBV7-9,12,TRBJ2-7,ASSLDAGGGEQY
TRBV4-3,14,TRBJ1-2,ASSQVGPEGNYGYT
TRBV14,10,TRBJ2-5,ASSTNGETQY
TRBV10-2,9,TRBJ2-5,ASSAQGTQY
TRBV11-1,11,TRBJ2-5,ASSTSRQETQY
TRBV7-2,13,TRBJ2-5,ASSLEPIPTETQY
TRBV2,13,TRBJ2-1,ASSQLAGGYNEQF
TRBV28,11,TRBJ2-7,ASTPRALYEQY
TRBV20-1,8,TRBJ2-5,SAIRETQY
TRBV2,12,TRBJ2-1,ASTGTGAENEQF
TRBV7-2,11,TRBJ2-1,ASSPAGAGEQF